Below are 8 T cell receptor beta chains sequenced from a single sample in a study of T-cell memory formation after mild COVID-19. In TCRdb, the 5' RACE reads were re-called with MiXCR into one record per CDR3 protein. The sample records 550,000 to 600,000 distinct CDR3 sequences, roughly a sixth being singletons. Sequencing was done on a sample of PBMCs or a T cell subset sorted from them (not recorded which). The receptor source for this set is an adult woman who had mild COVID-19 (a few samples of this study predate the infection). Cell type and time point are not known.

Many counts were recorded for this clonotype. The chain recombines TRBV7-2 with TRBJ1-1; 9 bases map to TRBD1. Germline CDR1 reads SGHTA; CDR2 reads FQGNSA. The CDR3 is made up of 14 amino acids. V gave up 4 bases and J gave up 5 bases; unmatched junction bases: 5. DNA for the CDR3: TGTGCCAGCAGCTCTATGACAGGGGGGACTGAAGCTTTCTTT. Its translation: CASSSMTGGTEAFF.

CDR3 bases: TGTGCCGGATCTTACGGGACAGGGAGTGATACGCAGTATTTT. Translating gives CAGSYGTGSDTQYF. The genes are TRBV6-1 and TRBJ2-3, with 9 bases aligning to TRBD1. The CDR3 is 14 residues long. Germline values: CDR1 MNHNS, CDR2 SASEGT. With 11 bases clipped from V and 6 bases from J, the junction kept 12 bases outside the gene matches.

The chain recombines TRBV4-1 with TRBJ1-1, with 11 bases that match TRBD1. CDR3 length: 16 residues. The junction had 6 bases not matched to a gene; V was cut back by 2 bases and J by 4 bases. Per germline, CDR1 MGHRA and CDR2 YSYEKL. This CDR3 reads CASSQPEDRGLTEAFF. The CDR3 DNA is TGCGCCAGCAGCCAACCGGAGGACAGGGGGCTCACTGAAGCTTTCTTT.

CDR3 in amino acids: CASEGGPGANVLTF. CDR3 nucleotide sequence: TGTGCCAGCGAAGGGGGGCCTGGGGCCAACGTCCTGACTTTC. V usage is TRBV7-3 and J usage is TRBJ2-6; possibly TRBD1 or TRBD2 for D (6 bases each). V shed 8 bases and J shed 2 bases, with 10 bases lying between them. The CDR3 covers 14 residues. Germline V gives CDR1 SGHTA, CDR2 FQGTGA. The complete variable domain, with remaining parts taken from reference TRBV7-3 and TRBJ2-6, reads GAGVSQTPSNKVTEKGKYVELRCDPISGHTALYWYRQSLGQGPEFLIYFQGTGAADDSGLPNDRFFAVRPEGSVSTLKIQRTERGDSAVYLCASEGGPGANVLTFGAGSRLTVL.

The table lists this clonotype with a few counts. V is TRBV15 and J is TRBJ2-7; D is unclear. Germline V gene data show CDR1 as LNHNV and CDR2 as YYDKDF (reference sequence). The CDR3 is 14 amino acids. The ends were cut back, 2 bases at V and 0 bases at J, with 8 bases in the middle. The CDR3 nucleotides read TGTGCCACCAGCAGAAGAGCGATCTCCTACGAGCAGTACTTC. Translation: CATSRRAISYEQYF.

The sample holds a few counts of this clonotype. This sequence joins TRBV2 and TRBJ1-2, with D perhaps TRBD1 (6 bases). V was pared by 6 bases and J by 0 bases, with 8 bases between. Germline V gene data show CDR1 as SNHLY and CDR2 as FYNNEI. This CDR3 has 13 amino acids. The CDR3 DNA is TGTGCCAGCAGGGACAGTGCTAACTATGGCTACACCTTC. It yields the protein CASRDSANYGYTF.

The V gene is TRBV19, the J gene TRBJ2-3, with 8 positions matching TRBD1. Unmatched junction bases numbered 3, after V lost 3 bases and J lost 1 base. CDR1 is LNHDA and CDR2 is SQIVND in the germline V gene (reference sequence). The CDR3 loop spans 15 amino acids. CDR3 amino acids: CASSIQTGGTDTQYF. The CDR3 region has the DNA TGTGCCAGTAGTATTCAGACAGGGGGCACAGATACGCAGTATTTT.

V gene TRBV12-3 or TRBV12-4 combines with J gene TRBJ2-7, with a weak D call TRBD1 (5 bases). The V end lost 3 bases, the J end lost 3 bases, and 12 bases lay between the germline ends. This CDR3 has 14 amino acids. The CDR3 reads CASSFGQQVYEQYF. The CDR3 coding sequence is TGTGCCAGCAGTTTTGGACAACAGGTCTACGAGCAGTACTTC.